The 8 T cell receptor beta chains below come from one sample, sequenced in a study of OX40 agonist ivuxolimab in advanced cancers. Measured with immunoSEQ multiplex PCR; TCRdb has only the in-frame clones, and not every one. Found here are roughly 66,000 clones, roughly four fifths of them singletons; the top ten hold 0.6% to 0.9%. The sequencing used CD4+ or CD8+ T cells sorted from blood, collected in a trial of the OX40 agonist ivuxolimab. The receptors stem from an adult with an advanced solid tumor such as melanoma, head and neck, liver or kidney cancer.

The chain employs TRBV7-2 and TRBJ2-7; 7 nucleotides match TRBD1. The CDR3 loop spans 14 amino acids. The J segment lost 6 bases and the V segment lost 5 bases, leaving 10 bases of the junction unmatched. CDR1 is SGHTA and CDR2 is FQGNSA in the germline V gene. The CDR3 DNA reads as TGTGCCAGCAGCCCCTACAGGGGTTGGAGCGAGCAGTACTTC. It specifies CASSPYRGWSEQYF. The full variable domain, with the rest looked up from reference TRBV7-2 and TRBJ2-7, is GAGVSQSPSNKVTEKGKDVELRCDPISGHTALYWYRQSLGQGLEFLIYFQGNSAPDKSGLPSDRFSAERTGGSVSTLTIQRTQQEDSAVYLCASSPYRGWSEQYFGPGTRLTVT.

A few counts support this clone. The chain carries TRBV6-6 and TRBJ1-1; D is ambiguous. Trimming pared 6 bases from V and 1 base from J, leaving 15 bases between. The CDR3 runs to 15 residues. Per germline, CDR1 MNHNY and CDR2 SVGAGI (reference sequence). CDR3 coding DNA: TGTGCCAGCAGCTCTTACGGGGAGAGGAACACTGAAGCTTTCTTT. Its translation: CASSSYGERNTEAFF.

The V gene is TRBV10-3, the J gene TRBJ1-1; D gene ambiguous. The CDR3 has 14 residues. The V end lost 6 bases, the J end lost 2 bases, and 13 bases lay between the germline ends. Germline V gene lookup returns CDR1 ENHRY and CDR2 SYGVKD. CDR3 nucleotides: TGTGCCATCAGCGAACTCGGGCAAAACACTGAAGCTTTCTTT. This sequence encodes CAISELGQNTEAFF.

V and J are TRBV6-5 and TRBJ1-1, with no clear D. V was trimmed by 5 bases and J by 9 bases, leaving 13 bases between them. Per germline, CDR1 MNHEY and CDR2 SVGAGI. The CDR3 has 12 amino acids. The CDR3 DNA sequence: TGTGCCAGCAGTGAATTGGGCTCCAAAGCTTTCTTT. It is translated as CASSELGSKAFF.

The chain combines TRBV6-1 with TRBJ2-7; 9 nucleotides agree with TRBD2. The ends lost 3 bases at V and 7 bases at J; junction bases unmatched: 10. Germline V gene sequence: CDR1 MNHNS, CDR2 SASEGT. This CDR3 has 15 residues. As DNA, the CDR3 is TGTGCCAGCAGTGATAGCGGGAGAGCATGGGGGGAGCAGTACTTC. It translates to CASSDSGRAWGEQYF.

The rearrangement joins TRBV27 to TRBJ2-2; D ambiguous. The germline V gene encodes CDR1 MNHEY and CDR2 SMNVEV (reference sequence). Trimming cost V 2 bases and J 3 bases, with 7 bases left between them. The CDR3 is 14 amino acids. CDR3 in amino acids: CASSLRFHTGELFF. CDR3 nucleotides: TGTGCCAGCAGTTTAAGGTTTCACACCGGGGAGCTGTTTTTT.

The rearrangement links TRBV18 to TRBJ1-1; D perhaps matches TRBD1 (6 bases). Germline V gene lookup returns CDR1 KGHSH and CDR2 LQKENI. The CDR3 contains 15 residues. Between the trimmed V and J ends, which lost 5 bases and 8 bases, there was a span of 21 bases. DNA of the CDR3: TGTGCCAGCTCAATACTACAGGGTGGAGCCTTGGAAGCTTTCTTT. It translates to CASSILQGGALEAFF.

This clone showed up just once. The rearrangement uses TRBV9 and TRBJ2-7; tentative D call: TRBD2 (5 bases). The V gene lost 1 base and the J gene lost 1 base, with 15 bases spanning the gap. Germline V lookup: CDR1 SGDLS, CDR2 YYNGEE. The CDR3 is 16 amino acids. The chain's CDR3 is CASSVRPSRASYEQYF. The DNA of the CDR3 is TGTGCCAGCAGCGTACGACCTAGCCGGGCGTCCTACGAGCAGTACTTC. Variable domain in full (rest from reference TRBV9 and TRBJ2-7): DSGVTQTPKHLITATGQRVTLRCSPRSGDLSVYWYQQSLDQGLQFLIQYYNGEERAKGNILERFSAQQFPDLHSELNLSSLELGDSALYFCASSVRPSRASYEQYFGPGTRLTVT.